The next 30 T cell receptor beta chains were all read from a single sample in a study of T cell responses to AZD1222 COVID-19 vaccine. Profiling relied on immunoSEQ multiplex PCR, and the TCRdb table lists in-frame clones only, not all of them. The sample shows some 280,000 clones, approximately 94% of them seen only once. Sequences were derived from peripheral blood, sampled 28 days after the second AZD1222 dose. All receptors derive from an adult who received the AZD1222 COVID-19 vaccine.

V usage is TRBV28 and J usage is TRBJ1-1, with unresolved D. Germline loops: CDR1 MDHEN, CDR2 SYDVKM. The CDR3 has 11 amino acids. V gave up 2 bases and J gave up 7 bases, with 5 bases separating them. The CDR3 here is CASSLRYEAFF. In DNA, the CDR3 is TGTGCCAGCAGTTTAAGGTATGAAGCTTTCTTT.

The chain has TRBV4-2 and TRBJ1-5, with D unclear. This CDR3 is built from 14 residues. V was cut by 0 bases and J by 4 bases, with 7 bases left in between. The germline V gene has CDR1 LGHNA and CDR2 YNFKEQ. CDR3 DNA: TGTGCCAGCAGCCAAGACTCCGGTAATCAGCCCCAGCATTTT. Translating gives CASSQDSGNQPQHF.

DNA for the CDR3: TGTGCCAGCAGAAGAGCGGGTCGCACAGATACGCAGTATTTT. Translating gives CASRRAGRTDTQYF. The chain recombines TRBV7-3 with TRBJ2-3, with D possibly matching TRBD2 (6 bases). Per the germline V gene, CDR1 is SGHTA and CDR2 is FQGTGA. V gave up 6 bases and J gave up 1 base, with 11 bases separating them. The CDR3 is 14 amino acids. The complete variable domain, with remaining parts taken from reference TRBV7-3 and TRBJ2-3, reads GAGVSQTPSNKVTEKGKYVELRCDPISGHTALYWYRQSLGQGPEFLIYFQGTGAADDSGLPNDRFFAVRPEGSVSTLKIQRTERGDSAVYLCASRRAGRTDTQYFGPGTRLTVL.

This chain connects TRBV10-1 to TRBJ2-7; D assignment may be TRBD1 or TRBD2 (5 bases each). The CDR3 extends over 16 amino acids. Germline V gene sequence: CDR1 WNHNN, CDR2 SYGVQD (reference sequence). Trimming cost V 0 bases and J 5 bases, with 17 bases left between them. The CDR3 sequence is CASSESSTGTEDEQYF. The CDR3 bases are TGCGCCAGCAGTGAGTCGAGTACCGGGACCGAGGACGAGCAGTACTTC.

The J gene is TRBJ1-1, the V gene TRBV19; 8 bases line up with TRBD1. The CDR3 consists of 17 residues. Germline assignment: CDR1 LNHDA and CDR2 SQIVND (reference sequence). Trimming cost V 5 bases and J 7 bases; bases outside gene matches: 18. The CDR3 DNA follows: TGTGCCAGTAGTCCCTGGCTCTCAGGGGGCCCAGGGGGTGAAGCTTTCTTT. Its protein is CASSPWLSGGPGGEAFF.

The chain uses TRBV2 and TRBJ1-5; D is perhaps TRBD1 (6 bases). The CDR3 sequence is 19 residues long. Germline V lookup: CDR1 SNHLY, CDR2 FYNNEI. The germline V and J ends were trimmed by 0 bases and 5 bases, with 23 bases remaining between them. Written as DNA, the CDR3 is TGTGCCAGCAGTGAAGCCCTTCGTACAAGGGGGACACCTTATCAGCCCCAGCATTTT. Amino acids: CASSEALRTRGTPYQPQHF.

The chain combines TRBV3-1 (or the pseudogene TRBV3-2) with TRBJ2-7; 9 bases fit TRBD2. This CDR3 is built from 17 residues. Germline lookup yields CDR1 LGHDT and CDR2 YNNKEL (reference sequence). V was clipped by 1 base and J by 4 bases; unmatched bases: 11. The CDR3 coding sequence is TGTGCCAGCAGCCAAGTGGCGGGGGGGAGACGGGGATACGAGCAGTACTTC. This codes for CASSQVAGGRRGYEQYF.

The chain couples TRBV3-1 (or the pseudogene TRBV3-2) to TRBJ2-3; D is possibly TRBD2 (6 bases). Germline CDR1 is LGHDT and CDR2 is YNNKEL (reference sequence). V was trimmed by 2 bases and J by 3 bases, leaving 12 bases between them. This CDR3 has 15 amino acids. CDR3 sequence: CASSQLGGSTDTQYF. The DNA for the CDR3 is TGTGCCAGCAGCCAACTTGGGGGGTCGACAGATACGCAGTATTTT.

The chain uses TRBV15 and TRBJ1-2; no definite D call. The germline gives CDR1 LNHNV, CDR2 YYDKDF (reference sequence). V was trimmed by 3 bases and J by 0 bases, leaving 5 bases between them. The CDR3 consists of 13 residues. In DNA form, the CDR3 reads TGTGCCACCAGCAGGGCAGCTAACTATGGCTACACCTTC. Translated: CATSRAANYGYTF.

The chain employs TRBV4-1 and TRBJ2-1, with 8 bases matching TRBD2. From germline, CDR1 is MGHRA and CDR2 YSYEKL. There are 15 residues in the CDR3. V dropped 0 bases and J dropped 7; count of bases not matched to a gene: 5. The CDR3 sequence: CASSQDPSGLNEQFF. CDR3 in DNA: TGCGCCAGCAGCCAAGATCCTAGCGGGCTAAATGAGCAGTTCTTC.

The V and J genes are TRBV3-1 (or the pseudogene TRBV3-2) and TRBJ1-5; no clear D gene. The CDR3 extends over 14 amino acids. Between the trimmed V and J ends, which lost 3 bases and 2 bases, there was a span of 8 bases. The germline V gene encodes CDR1 LGHDT and CDR2 YNNKEL (reference sequence). The DNA for the CDR3 is TGTGCCAGCAGCCAGGCATTGGGCAATCAGCCCCAGCATTTT. Translated: CASSQALGNQPQHF.

The J gene is TRBJ1-2, the V gene TRBV5-1, with TRBD1 identical over 7 bases. The CDR3 runs to 13 residues. V lost 0 bases and J lost 8; bases outside the gene matches: 4. Germline CDR1 is SGHRS and CDR2 is YFSETQ. DNA of the CDR3: TGCGCCAGCAGCTTGGAGCAGGGACAGGGCTACACCTTC. The encoded protein is CASSLEQGQGYTF.

The V and J genes are TRBV24-1 and TRBJ2-1; the match to TRBD2 covers 13 bases. This CDR3 region has 16 residues. Germline loops: CDR1 KGHDR, CDR2 SFDVKD. The V and J ends lost 4 bases and 4 bases, in that order; junction bases with no gene match: 3. The CDR3 reads CATSEELAGGYNEQFF. CDR3 DNA: TGTGCCACCAGTGAAGAACTAGCGGGAGGGTACAATGAGCAGTTCTTC.

V is TRBV7-9 and J is TRBJ2-1; 7 bases are a match to TRBD2. There are 14 residues in the CDR3. Trimming at V came to 2 bases and at J to 6 bases, leaving 4 bases not matched to a gene. Germline values: CDR1 SEHNR, CDR2 FQNEAQ (reference sequence). The CDR3 region has the DNA TGTGCCAGCAGCTTAAAAGGCGGGAGCAATGAGCAGTTCTTC. Protein sequence: CASSLKGGSNEQFF.

This chain links TRBV9 with TRBJ2-7; the D gene is possibly TRBD1 (5 bases). The germline V gene encodes CDR1 SGDLS and CDR2 YYNGEE. Trimming left V 7 bases short and J 5 bases short, with 22 bases between. The CDR3 has 15 residues. The CDR3 DNA sequence: TGTGCCAGCTCCAAAGGGGAAGGGCTCACCCACGAGCAGTACTTC. The encoded protein is CASSKGEGLTHEQYF.

Concerning this clone itself: Additional DNA sequences in this sample encode the identical CDR3. The chain is built from TRBV3-1 (or the pseudogene TRBV3-2) and TRBJ1-1; no reliable D call. CDR1 and CDR2 from the germline V gene are LGHDT and YNNKEL (reference sequence). The CDR3 contains 14 residues. V shed 1 base and J shed 1 base, with 7 bases lying between them. The CDR3, as DNA: TGTGCCAGCAGCCAAGTTTCTGGGAACACTGAAGCTTTCTTT. Residues: CASSQVSGNTEAFF.

This chain links TRBV11-2 with TRBJ2-7; 11 bases agree with TRBD2. This CDR3 region has 19 residues. Germline-derived CDR1 and CDR2 are SGHAT and FQNNGV. V was clipped by 3 bases and J by 7 bases; unmatched bases: 20. The DNA for the CDR3 is TGTGCCAGCAGCTTCCTCGCTTGGGCTAGCGGGAGGATGCGGCGGGAGCAGTACTTC. The encoded protein is CASSFLAWASGRMRREQYF.

V usage is TRBV5-4 and J usage is TRBJ2-2, with 10 positions matching TRBD1. There are 15 residues in the CDR3. Trimming took 4 bases from V and 6 from J; bases not matched to a gene: 6. Germline V gene lookup returns CDR1 SGHNT and CDR2 YYREEE (reference sequence). The CDR3 region is CASSVGTGVSGELFF. As DNA, the CDR3 is TGTGCCAGCAGCGTTGGGACAGGGGTGTCCGGGGAGCTGTTTTTT.

V gene TRBV25-1 combines with J gene TRBJ1-2, with no clear D. The CDR3 is 14 amino acids. Trimming removed 5 bases at V and 4 bases at J, with 14 bases between. Germline loops: CDR1 MGHDK, CDR2 SYGVNS. The CDR3 protein is CASSPLNPPYGYTF. CDR3 DNA: TGTGCCAGCAGTCCCCTCAACCCGCCCTATGGCTACACCTTC.

With regard to this clone: An end of the junction differs from the germline gene, which may be a read error. This chain joins TRBV15 and TRBJ2-5; 7 bases are shared with TRBD2. The CDR3 spans 15 residues. Germline loops: CDR1 LNHNV, CDR2 YYDKDF (reference sequence). CDR3 DNA sequence: TGTGCCACCCGGCTGGGAGGGGAGAGAAAAGAAACCCAGTACTTC. It is translated as CATRLGGERKETQYF.

J is TRBJ1-4 and V is TRBV2; D not certain. The CDR3 contains 12 residues. V dropped 5 bases and J dropped 6 bases, with 7 bases sitting between them. Germline-derived CDR1 and CDR2 are SNHLY and FYNNEI. The CDR3 here is CASSSDDEKLFF. The DNA of the CDR3 is TGTGCCAGCAGTTCGGACGATGAAAAACTGTTTTTT.

The chain links TRBV27 to TRBJ1-4; D call uncertain. The CDR3 totals 17 residues. CDR1 and CDR2 (germline): MNHEY, SMNVEV (reference sequence). The V gene lost 1 base and the J gene lost 0 bases, with 12 bases spanning the gap. The CDR3 DNA sequence: TGTGCCAGCAGTTTATTTCGCGGTTCCGCAACTAATGAAAAACTGTTTTTT. Encoded protein: CASSLFRGSATNEKLFF.

The rearrangement uses TRBV18 and TRBJ1-5; TRBD1 matches at 10 bases. Per the germline V gene, CDR1 is KGHSH and CDR2 is LQKENI. With 3 bases clipped from V and 6 bases from J, the junction kept 8 bases outside the gene matches. There are 16 residues in the CDR3. CDR3 nucleotides: TGTGCCAGCTCACCGGGAATGACAGGGGGCGGTCAGCCCCAGCATTTT. Its translation is CASSPGMTGGGQPQHF. The full variable domain, with the rest looked up from reference TRBV18 and TRBJ1-5, is NAGVMQNPRHLVRRRGQEARLRCSPMKGHSHVYWYRQLPEEGLKFMVYLQKENIIDESGMPKERFSAEFPKEGPSILRIQQVVRGDSAAYFCASSPGMTGGGQPQHFGDGTRLSIL.

This CDR3 reads CASSVAGSGANVLTF. In DNA form, the CDR3 reads TGTGCCAGCAGTGTAGCGGGTTCTGGGGCCAACGTCCTGACTTTC. This rearrangement joins TRBV6-1 to TRBJ2-6, with 7 bases fitting TRBD2. The CDR3 runs 15 residues. Germline V gene data show CDR1 as MNHNS and CDR2 as SASEGT. The junction had 1 base not matched to a gene; V was cut back by 4 bases and J by 1 base.

The V call is TRBV19, the J call TRBJ1-2; 9 bases are shared with TRBD1. The germline V gene encodes CDR1 LNHDA and CDR2 SQIVND (reference sequence). CDR3 size: 16 residues. Unmatched junction bases numbered 15, after V lost 5 bases and J lost 8 bases. The chain's CDR3 is CASSHPGTGMPGGYTF. CDR3 nucleotides: TGTGCCAGTAGTCACCCCGGGACAGGGATGCCGGGCGGCTACACCTTC.

V is TRBV2 and J is TRBJ1-2, with TRBD1 as a possible D gene (6 bases). This CDR3 has 12 residues. Germline lookup yields CDR1 SNHLY and CDR2 FYNNEI. The germline V and J ends were trimmed by 5 bases and 6 bases, with 10 bases remaining between them. The CDR3 DNA reads TGTGCCAGCAGTACAGGGTCCCATGGCTACACCTTC. Amino acid sequence: CASSTGSHGYTF.

The rearrangement uses TRBV14 and TRBJ2-7, with D perhaps TRBD2 (6 bases). V dropped 1 base and J dropped 7 bases, with 11 bases sitting between them. The CDR3 has 13 amino acids. Germline CDR1 reads SGHDN; CDR2 reads FVKESK. In DNA, the CDR3 is TGTGCCAGCAGCCAAGTTGTGGGGGGAGAGCAGTACTTC. Protein product: CASSQVVGGEQYF.

The CDR3 here is CASSLAFANYGYTF. CDR3 nucleotides: TGTGCCAGCAGTTTAGCTTTCGCTAACTATGGCTACACCTTC. This chain links TRBV28 with TRBJ1-2; D gene ambiguous. The CDR3 has 14 residues. Germline CDR1 is MDHEN and CDR2 is SYDVKM. The V gene lost 2 bases and the J gene lost 0 bases, with 7 bases spanning the gap.

This clone was recorded once. The rearrangement uses TRBV6-5 and TRBJ2-5, with 8 bases identical to TRBD2. V shed 8 bases, J shed 2 bases, and the junction held 4 bases outside the gene matches. The CDR3 is 13 amino acids. The germline gives CDR1 MNHEY, CDR2 SVGAGI. The DNA of the CDR3 is TGTGCCAGCGAGGGGACTAGACAAGAGACCCAGTACTTC. Translation: CASEGTRQETQYF.

This sequence joins TRBV24-1 and TRBJ1-2, with D unclear. Germline assignment: CDR1 KGHDR and CDR2 SFDVKD. Deletions cut 4 bases from V and 8 bases from J, with 10 bases between. The CDR3 is made up of 12 amino acids. For the CDR3, the DNA is TGTGCCACCAGTGACGGTCCGGAAGGCTACACCTTC. Encoded protein: CATSDGPEGYTF.